This T cell receptor (beta chain) was observed in a study of CD8+ T cells in alopecia areata. The study, taken as a whole, reports: Among the 100 top clones, expanded CD8+ clones, like scalp clonality, were significantly decreased by tofacitinib.

There are a few counts of this clone. What it binds is not known. Treatment given: oral pan-JAK inhibitor, 5-10 mg twice daily. Extracted RNA was reverse transcribed into cDNA, the sequencing template. The data were produced by immunoSEQ multiplex PCR, yet TCRdb's version contains in-frame clones alone and is incomplete. The top ten clones hold 2% to 3% of a sample with a few hundred thousand clones, 40% to 55% of them seen once. Sequencing used CD4+ T cells sorted from blood, obtained at approximately week 36, from a patient treated with tofacitinib. This sequence originates from a human donor with alopecia areata.

CDR3 sequence (DNA): TGCGCCAGCAGCCCCCGGGACAGGATGTTCGATGAGCAGTTCTTC. It codes for CASSPRDRMFDEQFF. This chain connects TRBV4-1 to TRBJ2-1, with 8 positions matching TRBD1. Germline trimming cut 4 bases from V and 8 bases from J; bases unmatched to any gene: 10. Germline loops: CDR1 MGHRA, CDR2 YSYEKL. The CDR3 has 15 residues.